This T cell receptor beta chain stems from a study of blood T cell repertoires in COVID-19. Whole-study context: The United States, Italy and Spain supplied acute and convalescent COVID-19 samples. PBMCs, B-cell-depleted T cells, or T cells provided the cDNA or gDNA that made up the material.

The protocol was immunoSEQ multiplex PCR, while the TCRdb copy is restricted to in-frame clones and leaves out a portion. Seen here are about 95,000 clones, around 90% observed once, and the top ten hold approximately 5.4%. The CDR3 is made up of 19 amino acids. Trimming cost V 0 bases and J 2 bases; bases outside gene matches: 12. The V gene's germline CDR1 is LGHNA and CDR2 YNFKEQ. This rearrangement joins TRBV4-2 to TRBJ2-2; 7 nucleotides match TRBD1. Sample: peripheral blood. The sequence came from a man in his sixties with COVID-19, enrolled during active disease. The DNA of the CDR3 is TGTGCCAGCAGCCAAGATTGGGCCGCCGGGACAGTTAACACCGGGGAGCTGTTTTTT. Translated, it gives CASSQDWAAGTVNTGELFF.